The 6 T cell receptor beta chains below were found in one sample sequenced in a study of early T cells in non-severe SARS-CoV-2 infection. Each CDR3 protein gets one entry after TCRdb re-called the 5' RACE reads with MiXCR. The sample contains roughly 58,000 distinct CDR3 sequences, roughly 10% of which appear only once. Sequenced input: whole blood. These receptors were taken from an adult who was a healthcare worker with PCR-confirmed SARS-CoV-2 infection or an uninfected control (not recorded which).

The V and J genes are TRBV7-2 and TRBJ1-5; 7 positions match TRBD1. CDR3 size: 16 residues. V lost 2 bases, J lost 9 bases, and 13 bases stayed unmatched. The germline V gene has CDR1 SGHTA and CDR2 FQGNSA. CDR3 coding DNA: TGTGCCAGCAGCTTAACTGCTGGGACAGTCGTAGGGCCCCAGCATTTT. Its protein is CASSLTAGTVVGPQHF. Variable domain in full (rest from reference TRBV7-2 and TRBJ1-5): GAGVSQSPSNKVTEKGKDVELRCDPISGHTALYWYRQSLGQGLEFLIYFQGNSAPDKSGLPSDRFSAERTGGSVSTLTIQRTQQEDSAVYLCASSLTAGTVVGPQHFGDGTRLSIL.

The chain couples TRBV10-2 to TRBJ2-4; a weak D match, TRBD1 (5 bases). V shed 6 bases and J shed 6 bases, with 15 bases lying between them. Germline V gene data show CDR1 as WSHSY and CDR2 as SAAADI. This CDR3 comprises 14 residues. The CDR3 loop reads CASRVRAQGNIQYF. DNA of the CDR3: TGCGCCAGCAGGGTCCGAGCCCAGGGAAACATTCAGTACTTC.

The chain uses TRBV13 and TRBJ2-4; D may match TRBD1 or TRBD2 (6 bases each). Germline CDR1 is PRHDT and CDR2 is FYEKMQ (reference sequence). The CDR3 runs to 17 residues. Deletions cut 5 bases from V and 3 bases from J, with 20 bases between. The CDR3 region has the DNA TGTGCCAGCAGCCACCATCTGTCAGGGGACTTCAAAAACATTCAGTACTTC. This codes for CASSHHLSGDFKNIQYF. The full variable domain, completed using reference TRBV13 and TRBJ2-4, is AAGVIQSPRHLIKEKRETATLKCYPIPRHDTVYWYQQGPGQDPQFLISFYEKMQSDKGSIPDRFSAQQFSDYHSELNMSSLELGDSALYFCASSHHLSGDFKNIQYFGAGTRLSVL.

In its sample, this clonotype was seen a few times. V is TRBV28 and J is TRBJ2-1, with D tentatively TRBD2 (5 bases). This CDR3 region has 18 residues. The ends were cut back, 3 bases at V and 0 bases at J, with 18 bases in the middle. Germline CDR1 is MDHEN and CDR2 is SYDVKM. The chain's CDR3 is CASSFTLAPESSYNEQFF. The CDR3, as DNA: TGTGCCAGCAGTTTCACCCTAGCCCCTGAGAGCTCCTACAATGAGCAGTTCTTC.

Ten or more counts support this clonotype. This chain joins TRBV7-9 and TRBJ1-5; no clear D gene. Trimming took 1 base from V and 0 from J, leaving 4 bases between them. The CDR3 sequence is 14 residues long. Germline loops: CDR1 SEHNR, CDR2 FQNEAQ (reference sequence). The CDR3 loop is CASSLDTSNQPQHF. DNA for the CDR3: TGTGCCAGCAGCTTAGACACTAGCAATCAGCCCCAGCATTTT.

There are many counts of this clonotype. J is TRBJ2-7 and V is TRBV7-2; D possibly corresponds to TRBD2 (5 bases). The CDR3 spans 15 residues. Looked up from germline, CDR1 is SGHTA and CDR2 is FQGNSA. V lost 3 bases, J lost 0 bases, and 12 bases lay in between. Written as DNA, the CDR3 is TGTGCCAGCAGCTTTGGAGCCGGGGACTCCTACGAGCAGTACTTC. Translating gives CASSFGAGDSYEQYF.